These 18 T cell receptor beta chains share one sample of origin, sequenced in a study of cytomegalovirus exposure and HLA in healthy donors. 13 Jbeta primers and 60 Vbeta primers were used for the PCR. Here immunoSEQ multiplex PCR was the method, and the copy in TCRdb shows in-frame clones only, minus some. This sample yields fewer than 350,000 clones, of which around nine tenths are seen a single time; approximately 2% belongs to the top ten. Sequencing was carried out using PBMCs. The receptors here all came from a young woman in good health and CMV-seronegative.

This clone was counted between two and nine times. In nucleotides, the CDR3 is TGTGCCAGCCGGGGAGACAGGGCCCTGGGAGCTTTCTTT. It codes for CASRGDRALGAFF. V usage is TRBV2 and J usage is TRBJ1-1; TRBD1 matches 7 bases. Germline V gene data show CDR1 as SNHLY and CDR2 as FYNNEI. This CDR3 has 13 residues. After removal of 8 bases from V and 10 bases from J, the junction contained 13 bases not matched to a gene.

The rearrangement uses TRBV2 and TRBJ1-5, with D perhaps TRBD1 (6 bases). The CDR3 spans 15 residues. Germline assignment: CDR1 SNHLY and CDR2 FYNNEI. V shed 6 bases and J shed 3 bases, with 15 bases lying between them. The chain's CDR3 is CASSQKGGVNQPQHF. The CDR3 DNA follows: TGTGCCAGCAGCCAAAAAGGGGGGGTCAATCAGCCCCAGCATTTT.

This clone was observed once. The chain employs TRBV2 and TRBJ2-1; D is unresolved. The V gene lost 3 bases and the J gene lost 4 bases, with 7 bases spanning the gap. CDR1 is SNHLY, CDR2 FYNNEI, per germline. The CDR3 is made up of 13 amino acids. The CDR3 sequence: CASSDSLYNEQFF. The CDR3, as DNA: TGTGCCAGCAGTGATAGCCTATACAATGAGCAGTTCTTC.

This clone was counted a single time. The V and J genes are TRBV7-3 and TRBJ2-5; 8 nucleotides line up with TRBD2. Trimming took 5 bases from V and 4 from J; bases not matched to a gene: 3. The CDR3 totals 13 residues. Germline CDR1 is SGHTA and CDR2 is FQGTGA. The CDR3 sequence is CASSPRGGETQYF. DNA of the CDR3: TGTGCCAGCAGCCCCCGGGGGGGAGAGACCCAGTACTTC.

V gene TRBV16 combines with J gene TRBJ2-1; TRBD2 agrees at 7 bases. The V gene's germline CDR1 is KGHSY and CDR2 FQNENV. Germline trimming cut 0 bases from V and 3 bases from J; bases unmatched to any gene: 5. This CDR3 contains 16 residues. CDR3 DNA: TGTGCCAGCAGCCAATCGCCTAGCGGAGACTACAATGAGCAGTTCTTC. Translated: CASSQSPSGDYNEQFF.

This chain connects TRBV5-1 to TRBJ2-3; D remains ambiguous. The germline V gene has CDR1 SGHRS and CDR2 YFSETQ. The CDR3 is 12 residues long. Trimming stripped 4 bases from V and 5 bases from J, with 8 bases between. The CDR3 here is CASSPPGDTQYF. DNA for the CDR3: TGCGCCAGCAGCCCCCCGGGAGATACGCAGTATTTT. Using reference TRBV5-1 and TRBJ2-3 for the parts outside the CDR3, the full variable domain is KAGVTQTPRYLIKTRGQQVTLSCSPISGHRSVSWYQQTPGQGLQFLFEYFSETQRNKGNFPGRFSGRQFSNSRSEMNVSTLELGDSALYLCASSPPGDTQYFGPGTRLTVL.

Here the CDR3 DNA reads TGTGCCAGCAGTGAGGACAGGGGTGATACGCAGTATTTT. Its protein is CASSEDRGDTQYF. The chain employs TRBV2 and TRBJ2-3, with TRBD1 matching 9 bases. The CDR3 runs 13 residues. The germline V gene has CDR1 SNHLY and CDR2 FYNNEI. The V segment lost 3 bases and the J segment 6 bases; nucleotides outside the gene matches: 1. The variable domain in full, completed from reference TRBV2 and TRBJ2-3, reads EPEVTQTPSHQVTQMGQEVILRCVPISNHLYFYWYRQILGQKVEFLVSFYNNEISEKSEIFDDQFSVERPDGSNFTLKIRSTKLEDSAMYFCASSEDRGDTQYFGPGTRLTVL.

The chain uses TRBV7-9 and TRBJ2-3; D might be TRBD1 (6 bases). The CDR3 consists of 16 residues. Germline lookup yields CDR1 SEHNR and CDR2 FQNEAQ (reference sequence). The V gene lost 3 bases and the J gene lost 5 bases, with 18 bases spanning the gap. This CDR3 is CASSFKRGSSVDTQYF. The CDR3 DNA follows: TGTGCCAGCAGCTTCAAGAGGGGGAGTTCAGTAGATACGCAGTATTTT.

The rearrangement uses TRBV5-8 and TRBJ1-5; TRBD1 might be the D (6 bases). Looked up from germline, CDR1 is SGHTS and CDR2 is YDEGEE. The CDR3 is made up of 13 amino acids. The ends were cut back, 5 bases at V and 6 bases at J, with 12 bases in the middle. This chain's CDR3 is CASSPTGAQPQHF. DNA for the CDR3: TGTGCCAGCAGTCCGACAGGCGCTCAGCCCCAGCATTTT.

J is TRBJ1-2 and V is TRBV19; TRBD1 aligns across 7 bases. J lost 4 bases, V lost 5 bases, and 7 bases had no gene match. The CDR3 has 14 amino acids. Looked up from germline, CDR1 is LNHDA and CDR2 is SQIVND (reference sequence). CDR3 amino acids: CASSSWDSTYGYTF. The CDR3 DNA is TGTGCCAGTAGTTCCTGGGACAGTACCTATGGCTACACCTTC.

The CDR3 DNA follows: TGTGCCAGCAGCCAAGATCCGAGGGGGGGCTATGGCTACACCTTC. Its protein is CASSQDPRGGYGYTF. The chain couples TRBV14 to TRBJ1-2; a weak D match, TRBD1 (6 bases). CDR1 and CDR2 (germline): SGHDN, FVKESK. The CDR3 is 15 residues long. Trimming cost V 0 bases and J 4 bases, with 12 bases left between them.

Details on this clone: The same CDR3 can be traced to other DNA sequences in this sample. The V call is TRBV13, the J call TRBJ2-7, with D hard to call. V was trimmed by 0 bases and J by 3 bases, leaving 3 bases between them. The CDR3 spans 12 residues. Germline V gives CDR1 PRHDT, CDR2 FYEKMQ (reference sequence). The CDR3 reads CASSLGSYEQYF. Here the CDR3 DNA reads TGTGCCAGCAGCTTAGGCAGCTACGAGCAGTACTTC.

CDR3 sequence reads: CASSQGGGNTEAFF. In DNA form, the CDR3 reads TGCGCCAGCAGCCAGGGGGGAGGGAACACTGAAGCTTTCTTT. V gene TRBV5-1 combines with J gene TRBJ1-1, with TRBD1 matching over 7 bases. The CDR3 sequence is 14 residues long. Germline lookup yields CDR1 SGHRS and CDR2 YFSETQ. The J segment lost 1 base and the V segment lost 4 bases, leaving 4 bases of the junction unmatched.

This clone has just one count. The CDR3 loop is CASSVKGQLLTGELFF. In DNA form, the CDR3 reads TGTGCCAGCAGCGTCAAGGGACAGCTCTTAACCGGGGAGCTGTTTTTT. V usage is TRBV9 and J usage is TRBJ2-2; 7 positions agree with TRBD1. The CDR3 consists of 16 residues. The germline V gene encodes CDR1 SGDLS and CDR2 YYNGEE. J lost 5 bases, V lost 2 bases, and 9 bases had no gene match.

This chain joins TRBV6-5 and TRBJ1-1; perhaps TRBD1 as D (6 bases). This CDR3 has 13 amino acids. The germline V gene encodes CDR1 MNHEY and CDR2 SVGAGI. Trimming cost V 7 bases and J 11 bases, with 20 bases left between them. CDR3 amino acids: CASIYGSGGKAFF. Here the CDR3 DNA reads TGTGCCAGCATCTACGGCTCGGGGGGCAAGGCTTTCTTT.

The J gene is TRBJ1-2, the V gene TRBV10-2; D remains ambiguous. Germline CDR1 is WSHSY and CDR2 is SAAADI. The CDR3 length is 13 residues. Trimming removed 4 bases from V and 5 bases from J, with 11 bases in between. The CDR3 loop is CASSGRQEYGYTF. In DNA, the CDR3 is TGCGCCAGCAGTGGAAGACAAGAGTATGGCTACACCTTC.

This clone was seen a single time. This chain connects TRBV19 to TRBJ1-6; the match to TRBD1 covers 8 bases. This CDR3 has 14 amino acids. Germline V gene sequence: CDR1 LNHDA, CDR2 SQIVND (reference sequence). V lost 5 bases, J lost 5 bases, and 2 bases stayed unmatched. In nucleotides, the CDR3 is TGTGCCAGTAGTGGGGGACAGGATAATTCACCCCTCCACTTT. It specifies CASSGGQDNSPLHF.

The chain joins TRBV10-3 to TRBJ1-2; 11 bases are a match to TRBD1. With V trimmed by 6 bases and J by 2 bases, 2 bases remained unmatched. This CDR3 has 14 amino acids. Germline loops: CDR1 ENHRY, CDR2 SYGVKD. This CDR3 reads CAIRGQGENYGYTF. The CDR3 region has the DNA TGTGCCATCAGGGGACAGGGGGAAAACTATGGCTACACCTTC.